A selection of T cell receptor beta chains follows, all from one sample in a study of T cells in Graves' hyperthyroidism and ophthalmopathy. TCRdb redid the calling of the multiplex PCR reads with MiXCR, one entry per CDR3 protein. The sample records more than 300,000 distinct CDR3 sequences, about 15% being singletons. What was sequenced was blood. The origin of the receptors is a woman under 40 with Graves' hyperthyroidism. Both conserved end residues are part of each CDR3. Each record gives: V gene, J gene, D gene, clone size, CDR3 protein, CDR3 DNA. A D gene is named only where the DNA matches it firmly. Some rows have no size entry. The others give once, few or many, or a class for an expanded clone.

V: TRBV20-1; J: TRBJ1-5; D: NA; size: many; CDR3: CSARDHGERNQPQHF; DNA: TGCAGTGCTAGAGATCACGGGGAAAGAAATCAGCCCCAGCATTTT
V: TRBV3-1; J: TRBJ2-1; D: TRBD2; size: NA; CDR3: CASSPLRGGSYNEQFF; DNA: TGTGCCAGCAGCCCTCTGCGGGGGGGCTCCTACAATGAGCAGTTCTTC
V: TRBV28; J: TRBJ2-1; D: NA; size: many; CDR3: CASSLLVNEQFF; DNA: TGTGCCAGCAGTTTACTCGTGAATGAGCAGTTCTTC
V: TRBV7-2; J: TRBJ2-1; D: TRBD2; size: many; CDR3: CASSLRLGREFNEQFF; DNA: TGTGCCAGCAGCTTACGTTTGGGGCGGGAGTTCAATGAGCAGTTCTTC
V: TRBV3-1; J: TRBJ2-7; D: TRBD2; size: NA; CDR3: CASSFRTSGNIYGYEQYF; DNA: TGTGCCAGCAGCTTTCGGACTAGCGGGAACATTTATGGCTACGAGCAGTACTTC
V: TRBV10-3; J: TRBJ1-2; D: TRBD1; size: many; CDR3: CAISEIPGQGTLRYTF; DNA: TGTGCCATCAGTGAGATCCCGGGACAGGGGACCCTACGCTACACCTTC
V: TRBV20-1; J: TRBJ2-3; D: NA; size: many; CDR3: CSVGEDTDTQYF; DNA: TGCAGTGTGGGGGAGGACACAGATACGCAGTATTTT
V: TRBV25-1; J: TRBJ2-7; D: TRBD1; size: NA; CDR3: CASRGTGKAGEQYF; DNA: TGTGCCAGCAGGGGGACAGGGAAAGCTGGCGAGCAGTACTTC
V: TRBV20-1; J: TRBJ2-7; D: TRBD2; size: many; CDR3: CSAAGTSGSGYEQYF; DNA: TGCAGTGCTGCGGGGACTAGCGGGAGCGGGTACGAGCAGTACTTC
V: TRBV10-3; J: TRBJ2-3; D: NA; size: few; CDR3: CAISDKGSTDTQYF; DNA: TGTGCCATCAGCGACAAGGGCAGCACAGATACGCAGTATTTT
V: TRBV11-2; J: TRBJ2-7; D: NA; size: many; CDR3: CASSLRAGYEQYF; DNA: TGTGCCAGCAGCTTAAGGGCAGGTTACGAGCAGTACTTC
V: TRBV11-2; J: TRBJ2-1; D: NA; size: NA; CDR3: CASSPGAATEQFF; DNA: TGTGCCAGCAGCCCTGGGGCTGCGACTGAGCAGTTCTTC
V: TRBV20-1; J: TRBJ1-3; D: NA; size: NA; CDR3: CSATGEGGNTIYF; DNA: TGCAGTGCTACAGGGGAGGGGGGGAACACCATATATTTT
V: TRBV9; J: TRBJ2-6; D: NA; size: NA; CDR3: CASSVRDGGYGAAGANVLTF; DNA: TGTGCCAGCAGCGTAAGGGATGGGGGGTACGGAGCGGCTGGGGCCAACGTCCTGACTTTC
V: TRBV20-1; J: TRBJ1-2; D: TRBD1; size: many; CDR3: CSARDTKGAGGYTF; DNA: TGCAGTGCTAGAGATACAAAGGGGGCAGGAGGCTACACCTTC
V: TRBV4-3; J: TRBJ1-2; D: NA; size: NA; CDR3: CASSQDNDGYTF; DNA: TGCGCCAGCAGCCAAGATAACGATGGCTACACCTTC
V: TRBV30; J: TRBJ2-4; D: NA; size: few; CDR3: CAWSGKVAKNIQYF; DNA: TGTGCCTGGAGCGGCAAGGTAGCCAAAAACATTCAGTACTTC
V: TRBV11-2; J: TRBJ2-1; D: TRBD2; size: many; CDR3: CASSQGLGYRSNEQFF; DNA: TGTGCCAGCAGCCAAGGACTAGGTTATAGGTCCAATGAGCAGTTCTTC
V: TRBV28; J: TRBJ1-6; D: NA; size: many; CDR3: CASSLPGAGYSPLHF; DNA: TGTGCCAGCAGCTTGCCGGGGGCAGGGTATTCACCCCTCCACTTT
V: TRBV3-1; J: TRBJ1-2; D: TRBD1; size: NA; CDR3: CASRKNGQGGGYTF; DNA: TGTGCCAGCAGGAAAAATGGACAGGGAGGCGGCTACACCTTC
V: TRBV7-2; J: TRBJ1-2; D: NA; size: NA; CDR3: CASGLDPGVVGYTF; DNA: TGTGCCAGCGGCTTAGATCCGGGGGTAGTTGGCTACACCTTC
V: TRBV11-2; J: TRBJ2-5; D: TRBD1; size: many; CDR3: CASSRNTGTEGPKTQYF; DNA: TGTGCCAGCAGCCGGAATACCGGGACAGAGGGCCCAAAGACCCAGTACTTC
V: TRBV15; J: TRBJ2-1; D: NA; size: many; CDR3: CATSRDLFAGEGTNEQFF; DNA: TGTGCCACCAGCAGAGATCTTTTTGCGGGAGAGGGGACAAATGAGCAGTTCTTC
V: TRBV7-9; J: TRBJ1-2; D: NA; size: NA; CDR3: CASSDNTGSGYTF; DNA: TGTGCCAGCAGCGATAATACAGGGTCGGGCTACACCTTC
V: TRBV11-1; J: TRBJ2-1; D: NA; size: many; CDR3: CASSGWVSYNEQFF; DNA: TGTGCCAGCAGCGGCTGGGTCTCCTACAATGAGCAGTTCTTC
V: TRBV7-2; J: TRBJ1-1; D: NA; size: few; CDR3: CASSLDRVNTEAFF; DNA: TGTGCCAGCAGCTTAGACCGAGTTAACACTGAAGCTTTCTTT
V: TRBV9; J: TRBJ2-7; D: NA; size: NA; CDR3: CASSTRDNSYEQYF; DNA: TGTGCCAGCAGCACCCGGGACAACTCCTACGAGCAGTACTTC
V: TRBV20-1; J: TRBJ2-1; D: TRBD1; size: medium-sized; CDR3: CSARDGTGMSDEQFF; DNA: TGCAGTGCTAGAGACGGGACAGGTATGAGCGATGAGCAGTTCTTC
V: TRBV20-1; J: TRBJ1-1; D: NA; size: NA; CDR3: CSARGPGFMNTEAFF; DNA: TGCAGTGCTAGAGGACCCGGGTTCATGAACACTGAAGCTTTCTTT
V: TRBV20-1; J: TRBJ2-3; D: TRBD1; size: few; CDR3: CSARGTGSTDTQYF; DNA: TGCAGTGCTAGAGGGACAGGGTCGACAGATACGCAGTATTTT
V: TRBV3-1; J: TRBJ2-5; D: TRBD1; size: few; CDR3: CASSPGQGALETQYF; DNA: TGTGCCAGCAGCCCGGGACAGGGGGCTTTGGAGACCCAGTACTTC
V: TRBV13; J: TRBJ2-1; D: NA; size: once; CDR3: CASSRSPGRLSEQFF; DNA: TGTGCCAGCAGCCGATCTCCGGGCCGCCTCAGTGAGCAGTTCTTC
V: TRBV2; J: TRBJ1-1; D: NA; size: many; CDR3: CASSEFTRMNTEAFF; DNA: TGTGCCAGCAGTGAGTTTACAAGGATGAACACTGAAGCTTTCTTT